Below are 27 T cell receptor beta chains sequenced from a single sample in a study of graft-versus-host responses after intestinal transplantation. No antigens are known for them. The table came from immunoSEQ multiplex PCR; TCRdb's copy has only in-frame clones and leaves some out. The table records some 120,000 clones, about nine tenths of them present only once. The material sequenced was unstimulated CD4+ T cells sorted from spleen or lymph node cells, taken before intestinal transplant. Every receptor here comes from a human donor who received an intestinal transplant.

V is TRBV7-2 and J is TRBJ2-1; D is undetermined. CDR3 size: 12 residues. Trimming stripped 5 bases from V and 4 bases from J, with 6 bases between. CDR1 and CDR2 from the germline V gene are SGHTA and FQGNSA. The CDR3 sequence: CASSTFYNEQFF. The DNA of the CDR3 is TGTGCCAGCAGCACATTTTACAATGAGCAGTTCTTC.

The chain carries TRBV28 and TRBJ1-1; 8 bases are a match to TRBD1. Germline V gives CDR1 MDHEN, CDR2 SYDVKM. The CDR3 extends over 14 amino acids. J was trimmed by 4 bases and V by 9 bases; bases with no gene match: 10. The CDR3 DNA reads TGTGCCAGTACGAGTGGACAGGGATTCACTGAAGCTTTCTTT. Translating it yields CASTSGQGFTEAFF.

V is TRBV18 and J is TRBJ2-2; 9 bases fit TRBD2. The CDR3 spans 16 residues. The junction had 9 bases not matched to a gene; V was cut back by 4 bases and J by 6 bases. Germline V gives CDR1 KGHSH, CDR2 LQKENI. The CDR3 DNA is TGTGCCAGCTCACGGTTGACTAGCGGTCGGCCCGGGGAGCTGTTTTTT. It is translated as CASSRLTSGRPGELFF.

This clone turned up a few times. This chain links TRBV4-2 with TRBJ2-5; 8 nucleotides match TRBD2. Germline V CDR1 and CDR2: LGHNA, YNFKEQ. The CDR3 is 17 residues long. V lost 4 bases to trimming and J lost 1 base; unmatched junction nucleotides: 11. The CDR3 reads CASSPGLLAGRQETQYF. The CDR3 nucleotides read TGTGCCAGCAGCCCTGGGCTCTTAGCGGGACGCCAAGAGACCCAGTACTTC.

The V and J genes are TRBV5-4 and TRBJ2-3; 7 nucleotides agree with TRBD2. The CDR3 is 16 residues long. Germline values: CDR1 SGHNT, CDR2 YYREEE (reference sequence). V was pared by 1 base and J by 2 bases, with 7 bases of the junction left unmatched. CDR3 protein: CASSLMAGASTDTQYF. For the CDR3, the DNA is TGTGCCAGCAGCTTGATGGCGGGAGCCTCCACAGATACGCAGTATTTT.

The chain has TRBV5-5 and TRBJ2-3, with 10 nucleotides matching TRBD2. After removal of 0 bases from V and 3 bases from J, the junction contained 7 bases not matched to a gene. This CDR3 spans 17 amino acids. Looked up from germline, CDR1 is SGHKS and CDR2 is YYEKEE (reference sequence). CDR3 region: CASSLASGGRGTDTQYF. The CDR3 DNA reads TGTGCCAGCAGCTTGGCTAGCGGGGGAAGGGGGACAGATACGCAGTATTTT.

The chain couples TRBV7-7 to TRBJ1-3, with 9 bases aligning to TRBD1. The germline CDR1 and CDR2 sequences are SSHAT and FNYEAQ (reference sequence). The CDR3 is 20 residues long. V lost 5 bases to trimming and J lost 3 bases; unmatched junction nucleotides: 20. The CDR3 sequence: CASSPWAPGFLGQGGNTIYF. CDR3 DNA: TGTGCCAGCAGCCCCTGGGCTCCAGGGTTTCTGGGACAGGGTGGAAACACCATATATTTT.

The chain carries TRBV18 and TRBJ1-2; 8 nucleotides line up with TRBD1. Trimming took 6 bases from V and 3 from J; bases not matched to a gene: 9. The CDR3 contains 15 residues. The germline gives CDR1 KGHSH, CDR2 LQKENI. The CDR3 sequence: CASSRSGTGDYGYTF. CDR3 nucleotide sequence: TGTGCCAGCTCCCGATCCGGGACAGGTGACTATGGCTACACCTTC. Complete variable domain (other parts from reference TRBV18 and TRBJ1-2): NAGVMQNPRHLVRRRGQEARLRCSPMKGHSHVYWYRQLPEEGLKFMVYLQKENIIDESGMPKERFSAEFPKEGPSILRIQQVVRGDSAAYFCASSRSGTGDYGYTFGSGTRLTVV.

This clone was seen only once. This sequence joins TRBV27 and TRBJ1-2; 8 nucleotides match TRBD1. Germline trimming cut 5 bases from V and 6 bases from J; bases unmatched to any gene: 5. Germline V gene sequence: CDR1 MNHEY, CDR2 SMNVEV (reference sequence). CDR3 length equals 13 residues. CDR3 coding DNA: TGTGCCAGCAGTCCATGGACAGGGCATGGCTACACCTTC. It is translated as CASSPWTGHGYTF.

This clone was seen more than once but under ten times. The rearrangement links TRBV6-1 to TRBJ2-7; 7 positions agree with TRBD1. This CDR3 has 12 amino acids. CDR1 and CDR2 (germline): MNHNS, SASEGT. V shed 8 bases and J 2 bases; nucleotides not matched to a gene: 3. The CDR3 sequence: CASDRVAYEQYF. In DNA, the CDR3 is TGTGCCAGCGACAGGGTGGCCTACGAGCAGTACTTC.

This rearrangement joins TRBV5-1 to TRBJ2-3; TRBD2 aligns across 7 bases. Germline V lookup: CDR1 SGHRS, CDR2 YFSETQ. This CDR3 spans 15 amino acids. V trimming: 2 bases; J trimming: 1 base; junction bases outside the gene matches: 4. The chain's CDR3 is CASSFGGRGTDTQYF. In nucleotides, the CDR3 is TGCGCCAGCAGCTTCGGAGGGAGGGGCACAGATACGCAGTATTTT.

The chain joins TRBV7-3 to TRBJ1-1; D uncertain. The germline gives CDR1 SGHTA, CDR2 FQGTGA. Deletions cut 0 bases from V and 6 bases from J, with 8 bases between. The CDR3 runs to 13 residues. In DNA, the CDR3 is TGTGCCAGCAGCTTAACGGCCGGGGCTGAAGCTTTCTTT. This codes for CASSLTAGAEAFF.

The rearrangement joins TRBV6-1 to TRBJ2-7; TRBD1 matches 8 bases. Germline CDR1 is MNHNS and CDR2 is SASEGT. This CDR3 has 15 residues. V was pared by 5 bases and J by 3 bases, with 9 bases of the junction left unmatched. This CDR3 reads CASSTTGVPLYEQYF. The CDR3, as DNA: TGTGCCAGCAGTACGACAGGGGTCCCTCTCTACGAGCAGTACTTC.

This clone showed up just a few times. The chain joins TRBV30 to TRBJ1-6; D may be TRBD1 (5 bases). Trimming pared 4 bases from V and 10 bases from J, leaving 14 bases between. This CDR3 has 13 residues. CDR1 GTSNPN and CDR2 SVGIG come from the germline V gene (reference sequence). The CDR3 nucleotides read TGTGCCTGGAACGTCAGGGCCTCATCACCCCTCCACTTT. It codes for CAWNVRASSPLHF.

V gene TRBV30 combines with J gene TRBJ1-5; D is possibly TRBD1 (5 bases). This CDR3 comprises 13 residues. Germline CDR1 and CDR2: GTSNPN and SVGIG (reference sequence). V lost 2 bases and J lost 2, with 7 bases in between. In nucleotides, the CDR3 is TGTGCCTGGAGTTTCAGGGGCAATCAGCCCCAGCATTTT. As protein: CAWSFRGNQPQHF.

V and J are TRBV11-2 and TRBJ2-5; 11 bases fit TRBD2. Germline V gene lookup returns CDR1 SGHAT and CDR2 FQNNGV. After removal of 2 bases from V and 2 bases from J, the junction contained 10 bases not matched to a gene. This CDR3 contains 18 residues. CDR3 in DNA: TGTGCCAGCAGCTTAAACCCGAACACTAGCGGGGGTCAAGAGACCCAGTACTTC. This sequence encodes CASSLNPNTSGGQETQYF. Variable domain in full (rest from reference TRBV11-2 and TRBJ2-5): EAGVAQSPRYKIIEKRQSVAFWCNPISGHATLYWYQQILGQGPKLLIQFQNNGVVDDSQLPKDRFSAERLKGVDSTLKIQPAKLEDSAVYLCASSLNPNTSGGQETQYFGPGTRLLVL.

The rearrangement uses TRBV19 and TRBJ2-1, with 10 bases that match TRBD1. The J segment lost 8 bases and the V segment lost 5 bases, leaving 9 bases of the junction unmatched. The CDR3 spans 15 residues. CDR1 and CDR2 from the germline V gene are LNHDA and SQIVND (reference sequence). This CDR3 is CASSYRDRGLDEQFF. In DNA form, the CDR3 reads TGTGCCAGTAGTTACCGGGACAGGGGTTTGGATGAGCAGTTCTTC.

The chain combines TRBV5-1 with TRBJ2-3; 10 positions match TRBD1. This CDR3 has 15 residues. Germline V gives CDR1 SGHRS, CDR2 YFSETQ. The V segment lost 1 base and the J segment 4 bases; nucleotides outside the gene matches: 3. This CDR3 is CASSLLGQGPDTQYF. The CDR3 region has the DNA TGCGCCAGCAGCTTGCTGGGACAGGGGCCAGATACGCAGTATTTT. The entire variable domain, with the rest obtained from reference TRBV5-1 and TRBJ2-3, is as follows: KAGVTQTPRYLIKTRGQQVTLSCSPISGHRSVSWYQQTPGQGLQFLFEYFSETQRNKGNFPGRFSGRQFSNSRSEMNVSTLELGDSALYLCASSLLGQGPDTQYFGPGTRLTVL.

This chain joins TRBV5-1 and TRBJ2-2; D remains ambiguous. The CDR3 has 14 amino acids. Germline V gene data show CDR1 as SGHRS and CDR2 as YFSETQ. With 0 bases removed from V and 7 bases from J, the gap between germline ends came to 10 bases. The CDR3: CASSLDSRLGELFF. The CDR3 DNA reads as TGCGCCAGCAGCTTGGACAGTCGCCTCGGGGAGCTGTTTTTT.

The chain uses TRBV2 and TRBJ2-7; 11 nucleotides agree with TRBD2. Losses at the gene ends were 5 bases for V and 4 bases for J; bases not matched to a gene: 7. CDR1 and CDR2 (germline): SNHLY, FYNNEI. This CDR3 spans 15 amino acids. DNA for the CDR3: TGTGCCAGCAGTACGCCCGGGACTAGCGGATACGAGCAGTACTTC. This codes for CASSTPGTSGYEQYF.

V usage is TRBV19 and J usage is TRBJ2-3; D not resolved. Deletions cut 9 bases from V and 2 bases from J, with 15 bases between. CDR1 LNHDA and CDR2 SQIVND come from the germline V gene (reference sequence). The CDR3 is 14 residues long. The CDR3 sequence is CASTLSTSTDTQYF. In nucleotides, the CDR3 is TGTGCCAGCACCCTCTCTACTTCCACAGATACGCAGTATTTT. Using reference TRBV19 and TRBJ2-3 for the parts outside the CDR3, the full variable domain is DGGITQSPKYLFRKEGQNVTLSCEQNLNHDAMYWYRQDPGQGLRLIYYSQIVNDFQKGDIAEGYSVSREKKESFPLTVTSAQKNPTAFYLCASTLSTSTDTQYFGPGTRLTVL.

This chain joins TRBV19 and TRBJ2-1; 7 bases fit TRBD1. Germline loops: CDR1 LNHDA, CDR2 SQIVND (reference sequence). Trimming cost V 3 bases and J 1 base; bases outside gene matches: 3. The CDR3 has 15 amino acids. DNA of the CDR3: TGTGCCAGTAGTATCCGGGACAGTTCCTACAATGAGCAGTTCTTC. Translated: CASSIRDSSYNEQFF.

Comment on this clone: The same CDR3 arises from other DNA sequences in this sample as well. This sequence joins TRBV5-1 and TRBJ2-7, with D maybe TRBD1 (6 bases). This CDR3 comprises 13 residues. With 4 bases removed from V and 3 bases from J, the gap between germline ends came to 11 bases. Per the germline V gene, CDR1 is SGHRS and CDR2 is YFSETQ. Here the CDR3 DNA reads TGCGCCAGCAGCCCTGGACAGAGCTACGAGCAGTACTTC. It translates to CASSPGQSYEQYF.

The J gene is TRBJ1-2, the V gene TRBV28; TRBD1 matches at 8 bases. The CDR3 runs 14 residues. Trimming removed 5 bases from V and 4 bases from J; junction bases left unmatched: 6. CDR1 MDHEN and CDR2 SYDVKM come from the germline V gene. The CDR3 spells CASSNQGAGYGYTF. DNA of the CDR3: TGTGCCAGCAGTAATCAGGGGGCAGGCTATGGCTACACCTTC.

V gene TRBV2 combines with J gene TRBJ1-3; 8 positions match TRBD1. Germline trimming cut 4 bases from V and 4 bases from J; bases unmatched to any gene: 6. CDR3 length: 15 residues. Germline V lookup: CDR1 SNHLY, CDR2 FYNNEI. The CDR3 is CASSATGALGNTIYF. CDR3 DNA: TGTGCCAGCAGTGCGACAGGGGCCCTAGGAAACACCATATATTTT. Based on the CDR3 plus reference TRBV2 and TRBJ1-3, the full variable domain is EPEVTQTPSHQVTQMGQEVILRCVPISNHLYFYWYRQILGQKVEFLVSFYNNEISEKSEIFDDQFSVERPDGSNFTLKIRSTKLEDSAMYFCASSATGALGNTIYFGEGSWLTVV.

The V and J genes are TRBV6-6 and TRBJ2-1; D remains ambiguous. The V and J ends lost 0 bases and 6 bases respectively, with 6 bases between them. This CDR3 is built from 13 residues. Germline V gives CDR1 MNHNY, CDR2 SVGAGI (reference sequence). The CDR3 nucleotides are TGTGCCAGCAGTTACTCGTCTAGCAATGAGCAGTTCTTC. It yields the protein CASSYSSSNEQFF.

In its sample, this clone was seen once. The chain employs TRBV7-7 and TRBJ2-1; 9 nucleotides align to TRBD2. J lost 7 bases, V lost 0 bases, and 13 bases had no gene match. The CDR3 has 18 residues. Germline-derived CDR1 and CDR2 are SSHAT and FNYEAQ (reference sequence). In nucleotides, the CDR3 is TGTGCCAGCAGCTTAGCTGTCAGGGTAGCGGGAGCCCATAATGAGCAGTTCTTC. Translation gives CASSLAVRVAGAHNEQFF.